This TCR beta chain was observed in a study of T cell responses to AZD1222 COVID-19 vaccine. Germline V lookup: CDR1 KGHSH, CDR2 LQKENI. V was pared by 1 base and J by 4 bases, with 11 bases between. CDR3 length: 15 residues. General study findings and limits: Donors were chiefly white British, with a greater number of females, and clonal diversity was perhaps underestimated. In the spike-specific TCR repertoire, nearly half reportedly target unmutated variant regions. Of the AZD1222 recipients, only 5 or 6 were seropositive at baseline. Compared with day 0, the breadth and depth of the Spike-specific TCR repertoire rose significantly after two doses of AZD1222.

Libraries were prepared by immunoSEQ multiplex PCR; TCRdb keeps only in-frame clonotypes and omits some of them. The sample carries about 190,000 clones, 85% to 95% recorded once. Note on this clone: Its target is not known.

Sequenced material: peripheral blood, taken on day 0 of AZD1222 vaccination. The source is an adult in good health. The genes are TRBV18 and TRBJ1-5; D is possibly TRBD1 (6 bases). In DNA, the CDR3 is TGTGCCAGCTCACCACAGGGGGTGGAAAATCAGCCCCAGCATTTT. Residues: CASSPQGVENQPQHF.